The entry below describes one T cell receptor beta chain. Its specificity is unknown. The authors amplified TCR beta CDR3 regions, and they did so from RNA transcripts for repertoire sequencing. Second-round multiplex PCR followed a first-round RT-PCR using HTBI primers. One entry per CDR3 protein, called by TCRdb with MiXCR from the multiplex PCR reads. Of approximately 160,000 distinct CDR3 sequences in the sample, 30% to 45% were seen once. This entry belongs to a study of Graves' ophthalmopathy and Graves' hyperthyroidism. Whole-study context: Blood was drawn at initial diagnosis, before any treatment.

Overall study findings and caveats: Also, most clonotypes expanded in the thyroid above 0.001 frequency appeared in blood.

Each diagnosis was determined on the basis of clinical symptoms, serum thyroxine, TRAb, thyroid ultrasound and orbital computed tomography. V shed 6 bases, J shed 7 bases, and the junction held 15 bases outside the gene matches. The CDR3 covers 16 residues. Per the germline V gene, CDR1 is SGHVS and CDR2 is FQNEAQ. The J gene is TRBJ2-5, the V gene TRBV7-8; 9 nucleotides match TRBD2. The sequenced sample was peripheral blood. This TCR was recovered from a woman between 35 and 50 years old with Graves' ophthalmopathy. The CDR3 nucleotides are TGTGCCAGCAGTTACTGGGGGACTAGCCAGTTAGTGACCCAGTACTTC. Its protein is CASSYWGTSQLVTQYF.